This TCR beta chain is from a study of glioma-infiltrating T cells after dendritic cell vaccination. For the study at large: Monocyte-derived dendritic cells, cultured less than 9 days with IL-4 and GM-CSF, were pulsed with autologous tumor lysate.

Regarding this clone: Its antigen remains unknown.

Only in-frame clones appear in the TCRdb table, and some are missing; sequencing was by immunoSEQ multiplex PCR. The data show fewer than 25,000 clones, with more than 65% seen just once and roughly 34% held by the top ten. Study-wide findings and caveats: Only a small number of patients had complete blood and tumor samples. Higher TCR clonality did not directly relate to longer survival.

Only patients with spare fresh-frozen tumor and over two years of follow-up were included. Germline V gives CDR1 SGHTA, CDR2 FQGNSA. V dropped 3 bases and J dropped 1; count of bases not matched to a gene: 2. CDR3 length equals 14 residues. The V call is TRBV7-2, the J call TRBJ2-7; 8 nucleotides match TRBD2. This clonotype originated in a human donor with glioblastoma. Sequencing used blood, obtained before dendritic cell vaccination. The CDR3 region is CASSLASGSYEQYF. CDR3 sequence (DNA): TGTGCCAGCAGCTTGGCTAGCGGGTCCTACGAGCAGTACTTC.